The present T cell receptor beta chain was sequenced within a study of blood T cell repertoires in COVID-19. Study-wide background: From the United States, Italy and Spain came samples of acute and convalescent COVID-19. PBMCs, B-cell-depleted T cells, or T cells were the source of the cDNA or gDNA that made up the material.

The CDR3 totals 15 residues. Per the authors' pipeline: Counts of nucleated cells, estimated from reference gene primer amplification, were obtained. TCRdb's copy holds only in-frame clones and misses some; the assay was immunoSEQ multiplex PCR. V and J calls and clone size are copied from that table; D and trimming were computed from the DNA. Among 55,000 to 80,000 clones listed, 82% were seen once. The clonotype originates from a human donor in a cohort sampled during active COVID-19. The V gene is TRBV1, the J gene TRBJ1-2; the D call of TRBD1 is as the table states it, not checked on the DNA. TRBV1 is a known pseudogene. The sample comprised peripheral blood. CDR3 DNA: TGCACCAGCAGCCCACTAAAGGGGGCTCGGTATGGCTACACCTTC. Its translation is CTSSPLKGARYGYTF.